The 25 T cell receptor beta chains presented below share a single source sample, sequenced in a study of T cells in Graves' hyperthyroidism and ophthalmopathy. Amplification targeted TCR beta CDR3 regions from RNA transcripts. The HTBI primer set served for first-round RT-PCR of the TCR CDR3. TCRdb passed the multiplex PCR reads through MiXCR, listing each CDR3 protein once. The data contain about 540,000 distinct CDR3 sequences, just over 45% of them seen just once; the ten biggest clones take up around 7.7%. The sample was peripheral blood or thyroid tissue (not recorded which). These receptor sequences come from a woman between 18 and 30 years old with Graves' hyperthyroidism.

This chain links TRBV13 with TRBJ2-7, with D possibly being TRBD1 (7 bases). This CDR3 region has 17 residues. The V and J ends lost 1 base and 3 bases respectively, with 19 bases between them. Germline V gene sequence: CDR1 PRHDT, CDR2 FYEKMQ (reference sequence). In DNA form, the CDR3 reads TGTGCCAGCAGCTTAGCGCTCCAGGGGGGCAGGGTCTACGAGCAGTACTTC. This gives the protein CASSLALQGGRVYEQYF.

This clonotype was counted many times. For the CDR3, the DNA is TGTGCCAGCAGCCAAGTGAAGGCTCGCTGGGAGCAGTACTTC. Amino acid sequence: CASSQVKARWEQYF. The V gene is TRBV14, the J gene TRBJ2-7; D gene unclear. The CDR3 length is 14 residues. Germline CDR1 reads SGHDN; CDR2 reads FVKESK. Trimming shortened V by 1 base and J by 7 bases, and 14 bases separated the two germline ends.

This clonotype has only a few counts. The chain is built from TRBV2 and TRBJ2-1; 10 positions agree with TRBD2. CDR1 and CDR2 from the germline V gene are SNHLY and FYNNEI. V was pared by 4 bases and J by 12 bases, with 12 bases of the junction left unmatched. The CDR3 totals 15 residues. The DNA of the CDR3 is TGTGCCAGCAGTGCGGTGATAGCGGGAGGTGTGTTGCAGTTCTTC. It encodes CASSAVIAGGVLQFF.

The J gene is TRBJ1-2, the V gene TRBV5-1, with 9 positions matching TRBD1. This CDR3 has 16 residues. Germline CDR1 is SGHRS and CDR2 is YFSETQ. V shed 4 bases, J shed 5 bases, and the junction held 12 bases outside the gene matches. CDR3 bases: TGCGCCAGCAGCCCGGGATGGACAGGGGCCCAGTATGGCTACACCTTC. It specifies CASSPGWTGAQYGYTF.

This rearrangement joins TRBV25-1 to TRBJ2-7; the match to TRBD2 covers 14 bases. The junction had 6 bases not matched to a gene; V was cut back by 4 bases and J by 4 bases. This CDR3 has 16 residues. Germline V gene sequence: CDR1 MGHDK, CDR2 SYGVNS. As DNA, the CDR3 is TGTGCCAGCAGTGCAGTGACTAGCGGGAGGGCTTACGAGCAGTACTTC. Amino acids: CASSAVTSGRAYEQYF.

The chain has TRBV6-6 and TRBJ2-5; tentatively, D is TRBD2 (5 bases). V lost 6 bases and J 7 bases, leaving 12 bases between the germline ends. The V gene's germline CDR1 is MNHNY and CDR2 SVGAGI (reference sequence). The CDR3 sequence is 12 residues long. In DNA, the CDR3 is TGTGCCAGCAGCCTCGATGGAGGGACCCAGTACTTC. Residues: CASSLDGGTQYF.

There are a few counts of this clonotype. The chain joins TRBV6-1 to TRBJ2-7; 14 bases match TRBD2. The J segment lost 7 bases and the V segment lost 2 bases, leaving 7 bases of the junction unmatched. In germline, CDR1 is MNHNS, CDR2 SASEGT. The CDR3 is made up of 16 amino acids. The CDR3 coding sequence is TGTGCCAGCAGTGAAACTTTTGGGACTAGCGGGAGTGAGCAGTACTTC. Its protein is CASSETFGTSGSEQYF.

This chain joins TRBV2 and TRBJ1-1; D is perhaps TRBD1 (5 bases). Germline CDR1 reads SNHLY; CDR2 reads FYNNEI. V lost 8 bases and J 5 bases, leaving 12 bases between the germline ends. The CDR3 sequence is 12 residues long. The CDR3 sequence: CASPRGGTEAFF. The CDR3 DNA reads TGTGCCAGCCCTAGGGGTGGGACTGAAGCTTTCTTT. Together with reference TRBV2 and TRBJ1-1, the CDR3 gives the full variable domain: EPEVTQTPSHQVTQMGQEVILRCVPISNHLYFYWYRQILGQKVEFLVSFYNNEISEKSEIFDDQFSVERPDGSNFTLKIRSTKLEDSAMYFCASPRGGTEAFFGQGTRLTVV.

This chain joins TRBV4-1 and TRBJ1-2; D remains unclear. Per the germline V gene, CDR1 is MGHRA and CDR2 is YSYEKL. Trimming stripped 0 bases from V and 4 bases from J, with 12 bases between. CDR3 length: 15 amino acids. The CDR3 coding sequence is TGCGCCAGCAGCCAAGAACCGGGAATGGGCTATGGCTACACCTTC. It encodes CASSQEPGMGYGYTF.

The chain couples TRBV11-1 to TRBJ2-3, with unresolved D. The CDR3 contains 14 residues. Germline V lookup: CDR1 SGHAT, CDR2 FQDESV (reference sequence). V was pared by 5 bases and J by 2 bases, with 11 bases between. The CDR3 loop reads CASSPPSDTDTQYF. In DNA form, the CDR3 reads TGTGCCAGCAGCCCACCGTCAGACACAGATACGCAGTATTTT.

Ten or more counts support this clonotype. The chain employs TRBV2 and TRBJ1-4; D ambiguous. Trimming took off 2 bases at V and 8 bases at J, with 15 bases between the two ends. Germline-derived CDR1 and CDR2 are SNHLY and FYNNEI. The CDR3 spans 15 residues. For the CDR3, the DNA is TGTGCCAGCAGTGAACTGGGAGGGAGTGGAGAAAAACTGTTTTTT. Amino acids: CASSELGGSGEKLFF.

This clonotype showed up just a few times. At one boundary the junction diverges from the germline segment, which might be a read error. The chain links TRBV20-1 to TRBJ2-7, with D perhaps matching TRBD1 or TRBD2 (6 bases each). CDR1 and CDR2 (germline): DFQATT, SNEGSKA (reference sequence). The CDR3 has 18 amino acids. The CDR3 sequence: CSAIDEGGDRQVSDEQYF. The CDR3 DNA sequence: TGCAGTGCGATAGATGAGGGGGGAGATAGACAGGTCTCCGACGAGCAGTACTTC.

This rearrangement joins TRBV12-3 or TRBV12-4 to TRBJ2-6, with D possibly being TRBD1 (5 bases). V was trimmed by 1 base and J by 0 bases, leaving 13 bases between them. This CDR3 has 18 residues. The CDR3 nucleotides are TGTGCCAGCAGTTTAGTAACAGGACCATCCTCTGGGGCCAACGTCCTGACTTTC. Amino acid sequence: CASSLVTGPSSGANVLTF.

This clonotype was counted a few times. This sequence joins TRBV2 and TRBJ2-5, with TRBD1 as a possible D gene (6 bases). Per the germline V gene, CDR1 is SNHLY and CDR2 is FYNNEI. Deletions cut 3 bases from V and 5 bases from J, with 19 bases between. This CDR3 is 16 amino acids long. CDR3 DNA: TGTGCCAGCAGTGAGGGGGCGGCTGGGACGATGGAGACCCAGTACTTC. Translating gives CASSEGAAGTMETQYF.

This chain connects TRBV29-1 to TRBJ1-3; D possibly corresponds to TRBD1 (6 bases). Trimming left V 8 bases short and J 0 bases short, with 8 bases between. Germline assignment: CDR1 SQVTM and CDR2 ANQGSEA. The length of the CDR3 is 12 residues. This CDR3 is CSPGDSGNTIYF. The DNA of the CDR3 is TGCAGCCCAGGGGACTCTGGAAACACCATATATTTT.

The CDR3 reads CASSLISGTRVYEQYF. The CDR3 DNA follows: TGTGCCAGCAGCCTGATCTCCGGGACTAGGGTATACGAGCAGTACTTC. The V gene is TRBV5-4, the J gene TRBJ2-7; 8 bases match TRBD2. This CDR3 spans 16 amino acids. V gave up 4 bases and J gave up 4 bases; unmatched junction bases: 13. The germline V gene encodes CDR1 SGHNT and CDR2 YYREEE (reference sequence).

The chain joins TRBV24-1 to TRBJ2-3, with a tentative D call TRBD1 (6 bases). The CDR3 totals 15 residues. V gave up 4 bases and J gave up 2 bases, with 12 bases separating them. Germline assignment: CDR1 KGHDR and CDR2 SFDVKD. The CDR3 DNA sequence: TGTGCCACCAGTGAACCGACAGGAGTCACAGATACGCAGTATTTT. This encodes CATSEPTGVTDTQYF.

Note on this clonotype: Since no conserved phenylalanine or tryptophan closes the CDR3, a read error is the likely cause. The V call is TRBV5-1, the J call TRBJ1-3; TRBD1 might be the D (5 bases). The V gene lost 1 base and the J gene lost 3 bases, with 8 bases spanning the gap. The CDR3 extends over 14 amino acids. Germline V gene data show CDR1 as SGHRS and CDR2 as YFSETQ. CDR3 sequence (DNA): TGCGCCAGCAGCTTGCAGGGATTTGGAAACACCATATATCTT. The encoded protein is CASSLQGFGNTIYL.

This clonotype has more than one count but fewer than ten. This chain joins TRBV18 and TRBJ2-5, with TRBD2 identical over 7 bases. Trimming took 3 bases from V and 5 from J; bases not matched to a gene: 6. In germline, CDR1 is KGHSH, CDR2 LQKENI. There are 14 residues in the CDR3. The CDR3 sequence: CASSPGGPGETQYF. The CDR3 DNA is TGTGCCAGCTCACCGGGAGGGCCCGGCGAGACCCAGTACTTC.

This clonotype was seen many times. The rearrangement links TRBV19 to TRBJ2-7; 13 bases map to TRBD2. The V segment lost 10 bases and the J segment 0 bases; nucleotides outside the gene matches: 6. The CDR3 is 15 amino acids. Germline-derived CDR1 and CDR2 are LNHDA and SQIVND (reference sequence). The CDR3 coding sequence is TGTGCCACCTCGTGGACTAGCGGGGGCTCCTACGAGCAGTACTTC. This gives the protein CATSWTSGGSYEQYF. The variable domain in full, with the rest retrieved from reference TRBV19 and TRBJ2-7, is DGGITQSPKYLFRKEGQNVTLSCEQNLNHDAMYWYRQDPGQGLRLIYYSQIVNDFQKGDIAEGYSVSREKKESFPLTVTSAQKNPTAFYLCATSWTSGGSYEQYFGPGTRLTVT.

DNA of the CDR3: TGCAGCGTTCACCTGGGACTAGCGGGAGACCACTACGAGCAGTACTTC. Amino acid sequence: CSVHLGLAGDHYEQYF. The chain employs TRBV29-1 and TRBJ2-7, with 14 bases aligning to TRBD2. Unmatched junction bases numbered 9, after V lost 5 bases and J lost 3 bases. Per the germline V gene, CDR1 is SQVTM and CDR2 is ANQGSEA. The CDR3 runs to 16 residues.

This clonotype was counted at least ten times. The chain joins TRBV5-1 to TRBJ2-7; no reliable D call. CDR1 SGHRS and CDR2 YFSETQ come from the germline V gene. The CDR3 totals 14 residues. Trimming left V 0 bases short and J 4 bases short, with 11 bases between. CDR3 sequence: CASSLDTSAYEQYF. DNA for the CDR3: TGCGCCAGCAGCTTGGACACGTCGGCATACGAGCAGTACTTC.

This clonotype was recorded at least ten times. The chain has TRBV5-6 and TRBJ1-2, with D possibly TRBD1 on 5 matching bases. V lost 4 bases to trimming and J lost 4 bases, with 14 bases between them. The CDR3 is 14 amino acids. From germline, CDR1 is SGHDT and CDR2 YYEEEE. CDR3 nucleotide sequence: TGTGCCAGCAGCCGCACCGGGACCTTCTATGGCTACACCTTC. This translates into CASSRTGTFYGYTF.

This clonotype was counted many times. The genes are TRBV29-1 and TRBJ2-7, with a weak D call TRBD1 (6 bases). The length of the CDR3 is 15 residues. CDR1 is SQVTM and CDR2 is ANQGSEA in the germline V gene. The V end was cut by 6 bases, the J end by 0 bases, with 18 bases between. DNA for the CDR3: TGCAGCGTGGAAACAGGGTTAACTAGCTCCTACGAGCAGTACTTC. The encoded protein is CSVETGLTSSYEQYF.

There are many counts of this clonotype. V and J are TRBV4-3 and TRBJ1-2; no clear D. Germline CDR1 reads LGHNA; CDR2 reads YSLEER. The V gene lost 2 bases and the J gene lost 4 bases, with 14 bases spanning the gap. CDR3 length: 15 amino acids. The CDR3 spells CASSQFSGSGYGYTF. The CDR3 DNA is TGCGCCAGCAGCCAATTTTCAGGTTCGGGCTATGGCTACACCTTC.